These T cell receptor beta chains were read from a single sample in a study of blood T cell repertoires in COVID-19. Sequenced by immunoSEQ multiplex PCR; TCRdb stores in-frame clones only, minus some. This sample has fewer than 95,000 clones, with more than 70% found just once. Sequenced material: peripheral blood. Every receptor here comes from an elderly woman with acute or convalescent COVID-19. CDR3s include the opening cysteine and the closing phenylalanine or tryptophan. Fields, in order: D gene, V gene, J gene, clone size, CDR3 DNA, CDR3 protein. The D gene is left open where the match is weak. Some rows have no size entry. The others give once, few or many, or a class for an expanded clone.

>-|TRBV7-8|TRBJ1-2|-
TGTGCCAGCAGCTTAGCGCGGCCGGTGGGCTACACCTTC
CASSLARPVGYTF
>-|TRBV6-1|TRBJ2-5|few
TGTGCCAGCAGTGAACTGTCAACACAAGAGACCCAGTACTTC
CASSELSTQETQYF
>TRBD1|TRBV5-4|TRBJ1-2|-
TGTGCCAGCAGCTTGCGGGAACAGGGGGCAAATGGCTACACCTTC
CASSLREQGANGYTF
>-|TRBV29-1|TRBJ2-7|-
TGCAGCGTTGAGGGAGGTGCGGATTACGAGCAGTACTTC
CSVEGGADYEQYF
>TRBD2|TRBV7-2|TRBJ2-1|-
TGTGCCAGCAGCTTACCAGCGGGGGGTGGGGAGCAGTTCTTC
CASSLPAGGGEQFF
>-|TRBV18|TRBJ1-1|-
TGTGCCAGCTCACCAAACTCCCAGAACACTGAAGCTTTCTTT
CASSPNSQNTEAFF
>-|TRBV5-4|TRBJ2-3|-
TGTGCCAGCAGCTTGGACAGTAACACCTACACAGATACGCAGTATTTT
CASSLDSNTYTDTQYF
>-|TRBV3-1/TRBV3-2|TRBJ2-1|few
TGTGCCAGCAGCAAGCAGGCGGGTGCCTACAATGAGCAGTTCTTC
CASSKQAGAYNEQFF
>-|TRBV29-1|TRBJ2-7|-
TGCAGCGTAAGAAGTGGGGGGGCATGGGAGCAGTACTTC
CSVRSGGAWEQYF
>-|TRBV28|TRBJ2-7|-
TGTGCCAGCAGTTTTAACAGGCCCGAGGACGAGCAGTACTTC
CASSFNRPEDEQYF
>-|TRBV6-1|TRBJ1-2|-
TGTGCCAGCAGTGAAGCCTTAGCGGGAACTAACTATGGCTACACCTTC
CASSEALAGTNYGYTF
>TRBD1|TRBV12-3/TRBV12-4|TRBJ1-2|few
TGTGCCAGCAGTTTGACAGGGAGAGGCGGCTACACCTTC
CASSLTGRGGYTF
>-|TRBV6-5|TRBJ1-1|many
TGTGCCAGCAGGTACAGCACTTATGCTAACACTGAAGCTTTCTTT
CASRYSTYANTEAFF
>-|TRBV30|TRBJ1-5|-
TGTGCCTGGAGACAGGGCAATCAGCCCCAGCATTTT
CAWRQGNQPQHF
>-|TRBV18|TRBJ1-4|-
TGTGCCAGCTCACCAAGAGGAACGGGAAGTGAAAAACTGTTTTTT
CASSPRGTGSEKLFF
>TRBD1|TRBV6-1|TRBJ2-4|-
TGTGCCAGCGGGCACTCGGGACAGGGGGCGAACATTCAGTACTTC
CASGHSGQGANIQYF
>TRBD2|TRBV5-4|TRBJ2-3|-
TGTGCCAGCAGCAAGAGCGGGGGGAGTACAGATACGCAGTATTTT
CASSKSGGSTDTQYF
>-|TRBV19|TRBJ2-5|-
TGTGCCAGTAGTCCCATTAGGGGGGAGACCCAGTACTTC
CASSPIRGETQYF
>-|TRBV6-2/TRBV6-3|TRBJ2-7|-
TGTGCCAGCAGCACGGACAGCTACGAGCAGTACTTC
CASSTDSYEQYF
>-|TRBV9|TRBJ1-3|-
TGTGCCAGCAGCGTCGACACGGTCTCTGGAAACACCATATATTTT
CASSVDTVSGNTIYF
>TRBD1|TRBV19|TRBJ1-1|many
TGTGCCAGTAGTATGACAGGGGGGAGGTCTGAAGCTTTCTTT
CASSMTGGRSEAFF
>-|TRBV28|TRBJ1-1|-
TGTGCCAGCAGCGTAGGGGGTGGGAACACTGAAGCTTTCTTT
CASSVGGGNTEAFF
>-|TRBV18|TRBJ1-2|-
TGTGCCAGCTCACCGGAGAAAGGAGGACGCTATGGCTACACCTTC
CASSPEKGGRYGYTF
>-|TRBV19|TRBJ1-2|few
TGTGCCAGTAGTACGGGGAGAGGGAATGGCTACACCTTC
CASSTGRGNGYTF
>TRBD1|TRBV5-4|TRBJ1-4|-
TGTGCCAGCAGCTTCCAGGGGGCTGGAGAAAAACTGTTTTTT
CASSFQGAGEKLFF
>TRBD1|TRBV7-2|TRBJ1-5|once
TGTGCCAGCAGCTCCACCGGGACAGGGGGTGGGGCCCAGCATTTT
CASSSTGTGGGAQHF
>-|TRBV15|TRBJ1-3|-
TGTGCCACCAGCAGAGATCTCTCGGGGGCTGGAAACACCATATATTTT
CATSRDLSGAGNTIYF
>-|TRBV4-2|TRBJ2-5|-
TGTGCCAGCAGCCAAGATAGGAGGTTGGGGCAAGAGACCCAGTACTTC
CASSQDRRLGQETQYF
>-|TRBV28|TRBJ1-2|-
TGTGCCAGCAGTTTTATACAGAACTATGGCTACACCTTC
CASSFIQNYGYTF
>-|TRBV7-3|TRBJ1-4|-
TGTGCCAGCAGCCTCACAGGGTCAACTAATGAAAAACTGTTTTTT
CASSLTGSTNEKLFF
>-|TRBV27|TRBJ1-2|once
TGTGCCAGCAGTTTTGTCGGGGGATATAACTATGGCTACACCTTC
CASSFVGGYNYGYTF
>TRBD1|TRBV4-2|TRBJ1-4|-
TGTGCCAGCAGCTATAACCATCCCGGGACAGGGGTTGAAAAACTGTTTTTT
CASSYNHPGTGVEKLFF
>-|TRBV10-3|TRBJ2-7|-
TGTGCCCACAAGGGGTCGTCGGGCGAGCAGTACTTC
CAHKGSSGEQYF
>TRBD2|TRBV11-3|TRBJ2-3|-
TGTGCCAGCAGCTTGTGGACTAGCGACACAGATACGCAGTATTTT
CASSLWTSDTDTQYF
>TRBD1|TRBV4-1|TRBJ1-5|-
TGCGCCAGCAGCCTCAGGGGGGACAATCAGCCCCAGCATTTT
CASSLRGDNQPQHF
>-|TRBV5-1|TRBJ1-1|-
TGCGCCAGCAGTTATGACGGGGATCCAGGCGGTGAAGCTTTCTTT
CASSYDGDPGGEAFF
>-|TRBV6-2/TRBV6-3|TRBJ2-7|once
TGTGCCAGCAGTTACGAGGGCCCCCCGGTCTACGAGCAGTACTTC
CASSYEGPPVYEQYF
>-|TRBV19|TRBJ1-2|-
TGTGCCAGTAGTAAGCTAGGGGAAGGCGGCTACACCTTC
CASSKLGEGGYTF
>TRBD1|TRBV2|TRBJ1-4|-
TGTGCCAGCAGTGAGGACAGGGGCAATGAAAAACTGTTTTTT
CASSEDRGNEKLFF
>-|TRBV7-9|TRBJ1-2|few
TGTGCCACCTCTATGGGGGCCAGCTATGGCTACACCTTC
CATSMGASYGYTF
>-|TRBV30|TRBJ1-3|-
TGTGCCTGGAGTCTAGTGGGCACCATATATTTT
CAWSLVGTIYF
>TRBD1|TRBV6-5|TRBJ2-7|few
TGTGCCAGCGACGACAGGGGTGTCCGTGCCTACGAGCAGTACTTC
CASDDRGVRAYEQYF
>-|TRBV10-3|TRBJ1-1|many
TGTGCCATCAGTGTTAGGACACCGAACACTGAAGCTTTCTTT
CAISVRTPNTEAFF
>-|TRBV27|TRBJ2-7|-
TGTGCCAGCAGTTTATTGGCCGGTGGGCCCTACGAGCAGTACTTC
CASSLLAGGPYEQYF
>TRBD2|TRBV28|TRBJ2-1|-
TGTGCCAGCAGTCCCGAGCGGGGGGGCCAGTGGTTCTCCTACAATGAGCAGTTCTTC
CASSPERGGQWFSYNEQFF
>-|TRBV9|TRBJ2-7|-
TGTGCCAGCAGCCCCCGGGAGCTTACCCACGAGCAGTACTTC
CASSPRELTHEQYF
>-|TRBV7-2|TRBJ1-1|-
TGTGCCAGCAGCTTAAGGCCAGGGGCTAACCCTGAAGCTTTCTTT
CASSLRPGANPEAFF
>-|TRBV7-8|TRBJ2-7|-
TGTGCCAGCAGCTTAGTAGTACAGAGAGAGCAGTACTTC
CASSLVVQREQYF
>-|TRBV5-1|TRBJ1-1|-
TGCGCCAGCAGCTTGCCCGGGGGAGGTGAAGCTTTCTTT
CASSLPGGGEAFF
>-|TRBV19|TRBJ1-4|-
TGTGCCAGTAGACGTGAAGGGGCAACTAATGAAAAACTGTTTTTT
CASRREGATNEKLFF
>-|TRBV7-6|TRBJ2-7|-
TGTGCCAGCAGCCTCAACAGGGGGGACTACTACGAGCAGTACTTC
CASSLNRGDYYEQYF
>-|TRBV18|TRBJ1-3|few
TGTGCCAGCTCACCTCAGGCGATCTCTGGAAACACCATATATTTT
CASSPQAISGNTIYF
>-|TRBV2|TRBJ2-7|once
TGTGCCAGCAGGACCGGGACACCGCCCTACGAGCAGTACTTC
CASRTGTPPYEQYF
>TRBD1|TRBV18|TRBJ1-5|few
TGTGCCAGCTCACTTACAGGGGATGATCAGCCCCAGCATTTT
CASSLTGDDQPQHF
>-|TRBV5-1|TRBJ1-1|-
TGCGCCAGCAGCCAACAGGGTTCAGGCACTGAAGCTTTCTTT
CASSQQGSGTEAFF